Presented here are 26 T cell receptor beta chains from one specimen sequenced in a study of shared clonotypes between healthy human individuals. Selected positively for CCR7 and CD45RO-negative, naive CD8 cells excluded terminally differentiated effector memory CD45RA+ cells. Some clones are missing from TCRdb's copy, which holds only in-frame ones; the method was immunoSEQ multiplex PCR. Among hundreds of thousands of clones, 92% were seen once, and the ten largest hold less than 25%. The specimen sequenced was naive CD8+ T cells sorted from blood. The receptors originated from a man aged 30 to 45 in good health.

This clone was counted a single time. This chain joins TRBV27 and TRBJ2-3; 12 bases are a match to TRBD2. The germline V gene has CDR1 MNHEY and CDR2 SMNVEV (reference sequence). This CDR3 has 16 amino acids. The trim removed 5 bases at V and 4 bases at J, leaving 7 bases unmatched. This chain's CDR3 is CASSPRLAGVADTQYF. CDR3 bases: TGTGCCAGCAGTCCCCGACTAGCGGGAGTCGCAGATACGCAGTATTTT.

This clone was seen just once. The chain recombines TRBV7-6 with TRBJ2-1, with 7 positions matching TRBD2. The CDR3 runs 16 residues. In germline, CDR1 is SGHVS, CDR2 FNYEAQ. With V trimmed by 5 bases and J by 4 bases, 11 bases remained unmatched. Written as DNA, the CDR3 is TGTGCCAGCAGCCTTCTAGGCGGGAGACTTTACAATGAGCAGTTCTTC. It yields the protein CASSLLGGRLYNEQFF.

The rearrangement joins TRBV28 to TRBJ2-7, with D perhaps TRBD2 (5 bases). The CDR3 runs 14 residues. V gave up 7 bases and J gave up 2 bases, with 15 bases separating them. The germline V gene encodes CDR1 MDHEN and CDR2 SYDVKM. Here the CDR3 reads CASNPPGSPYEQYF. CDR3 bases: TGTGCCAGCAACCCCCCGGGAAGCCCCTACGAGCAGTACTTC.

The V gene is TRBV29-1, the J gene TRBJ1-1; 7 bases line up with TRBD1. Germline assignment: CDR1 SQVTM and CDR2 ANQGSEA. V dropped 6 bases and J dropped 6; count of bases not matched to a gene: 7. This CDR3 region has 12 residues. CDR3 loop: CSVTSRGAEAFF. In DNA form, the CDR3 reads TGCAGCGTAACCTCCAGGGGGGCTGAAGCTTTCTTT.

V is TRBV7-9 and J is TRBJ2-3; 11 bases align to TRBD2. There are 15 residues in the CDR3. The J segment lost 2 bases and the V segment lost 6 bases, leaving 4 bases of the junction unmatched. The germline CDR1 and CDR2 sequences are SEHNR and FQNEAQ (reference sequence). The CDR3 sequence is CASRTSGTPTDTQYF. In DNA, the CDR3 is TGTGCCAGCAGGACTAGCGGGACCCCCACAGATACGCAGTATTTT.

CDR3 in DNA: TGCGCCAGCAGCCCCAGGGGGGAACCCTACGAGCAGTACTTC. This encodes CASSPRGEPYEQYF. The genes are TRBV5-1 and TRBJ2-7; tentatively, D is TRBD1 (7 bases). Trimming pared 4 bases from V and 2 bases from J, leaving 13 bases between. The CDR3 has 14 residues. Germline V lookup: CDR1 SGHRS, CDR2 YFSETQ.

In its sample, this clone was seen once. This chain connects TRBV7-9 to TRBJ2-1; TRBD1 agrees at 11 bases. Germline trimming cut 5 bases from V and 12 bases from J; bases unmatched to any gene: 21. Germline CDR1 and CDR2: SEHNR and FQNEAQ (reference sequence). There are 18 residues in the CDR3. CDR3 nucleotide sequence: TGTGCCAGCAGCGCCCCATGGGTGGGGACAGGGGGGCAAAACGGGCAGTTCTTC. Its protein is CASSAPWVGTGGQNGQFF. The variable domain in full, completed from reference TRBV7-9 and TRBJ2-1, reads DTGVSQNPRHKITKRGQNVTFRCDPISEHNRLYWYRQTLGQGPEFLTYFQNEAQLEKSRLLSDRFSAERPKGSFSTLEIQRTEQGDSAMYLCASSAPWVGTGGQNGQFFGPGTRLTVL.

This chain joins TRBV4-3 and TRBJ1-1; D is possibly TRBD1 (5 bases). CDR1 is LGHNA and CDR2 is YSLEER in the germline V gene. The CDR3 is made up of 13 amino acids. Trimming removed 1 base from V and 3 bases from J, with 6 bases in between. The CDR3 is CASSQARDTEAFF. The CDR3 DNA reads as TGCGCCAGCAGCCAAGCCAGGGACACTGAAGCTTTCTTT.

V is TRBV28 and J is TRBJ2-3; 7 bases agree with TRBD1. The CDR3 has 15 amino acids. After removal of 5 bases from V and 8 bases from J, the junction contained 13 bases not matched to a gene. Germline V gene sequence: CDR1 MDHEN, CDR2 SYDVKM. The CDR3 reads CASSSIWDRFVTQYF. The DNA of the CDR3 is TGTGCCAGCAGTAGCATTTGGGACAGATTCGTTACGCAGTATTTT.

This clone was seen more than once but under ten times. In DNA, the CDR3 is TGTGCCAGCAGTGTACAGGTTAACTATGGCTACACCTTC. Its translation: CASSVQVNYGYTF. V and J are TRBV6-5 and TRBJ1-2; possibly TRBD1 for D (5 bases). The germline V gene has CDR1 MNHEY and CDR2 SVGAGI. V shed 5 bases and J shed 1 base, with 8 bases lying between them. CDR3 length: 13 residues.

The rearrangement joins TRBV9 to TRBJ2-3; 11 positions match TRBD1. Losses at the gene ends were 4 bases for V and 5 bases for J; bases not matched to a gene: 9. CDR3 length: 16 amino acids. Germline V gene data show CDR1 as SGDLS and CDR2 as YYNGEE. The CDR3 protein is CASSPRTGGYEDTQYF. The CDR3 bases are TGTGCCAGCAGCCCCCGGACAGGGGGCTATGAAGATACGCAGTATTTT.

This rearrangement joins TRBV7-2 to TRBJ2-7; D tentatively reads TRBD1 or TRBD2 (5 bases each). CDR1 is SGHTA and CDR2 is FQGNSA in the germline V gene. The CDR3 contains 17 residues. With 6 bases removed from V and 2 bases from J, the gap between germline ends came to 23 bases. The CDR3 bases are TGTGCCAGCAGGGATAATTCGGAAGGGACCCGCCCCTACGAGCAGTACTTC. It encodes CASRDNSEGTRPYEQYF.

The gene calls are TRBV4-3 and TRBJ2-7; D remains ambiguous. Trimming cost V 0 bases and J 0 bases, with 12 bases left between them. The length of the CDR3 is 16 residues. Germline V gene lookup returns CDR1 LGHNA and CDR2 YSLEER. The CDR3 reads CASSQDFPQASYEQYF. CDR3 nucleotide sequence: TGCGCCAGCAGCCAAGATTTCCCCCAAGCCTCCTACGAGCAGTACTTC.

The gene calls are TRBV29-1 and TRBJ2-1, with 7 bases identical to TRBD2. The germline gives CDR1 SQVTM, CDR2 ANQGSEA. Trimming cost V 4 bases and J 10 bases; bases outside gene matches: 10. This CDR3 is built from 13 residues. The CDR3 spells CSVASGVVGEQFF. CDR3 nucleotide sequence: TGCAGCGTTGCGAGCGGGGTGGTAGGGGAGCAGTTCTTC.

The V and J genes are TRBV7-9 and TRBJ2-1; 11 bases line up with TRBD1. The CDR3 runs to 16 residues. Germline assignment: CDR1 SEHNR and CDR2 FQNEAQ (reference sequence). The trim removed 2 bases at V and 7 bases at J, leaving 7 bases unmatched. CDR3: CASSLSPRDRGNEQFF. For the CDR3, the DNA is TGTGCCAGCAGCTTATCGCCCCGGGACAGGGGGAATGAGCAGTTCTTC.

This clone was picked up one time. The rearrangement joins TRBV5-5 to TRBJ1-2; D gene unclear. V was pared by 2 bases and J by 2 bases, with 19 bases between. The CDR3 runs 17 residues. Germline V gene data show CDR1 as SGHKS and CDR2 as YYEKEE (reference sequence). The CDR3 nucleotides are TGTGCCAGCAGCTTAACCGGTGGCCGGGTGGCCAACTATGGCTACACCTTC. Translated: CASSLTGGRVANYGYTF.

This clone was observed many times. The V gene is TRBV7-9, the J gene TRBJ2-5; maybe TRBD1 (5 bases). Germline assignment: CDR1 SEHNR and CDR2 FQNEAQ (reference sequence). The CDR3 is 12 residues long. V lost 3 bases to trimming and J lost 10 bases, with 12 bases between them. CDR3 DNA sequence: TGTGCCAGCAGCTTGGGGCTAATGGACCAGTACTTC. Translation: CASSLGLMDQYF.

The chain combines TRBV11-2 with TRBJ2-7; 8 nucleotides match TRBD1. CDR1 is SGHAT, CDR2 FQNNGV, per germline. Trimming cost V 10 bases and J 6 bases; bases outside gene matches: 8. This CDR3 contains 12 residues. The CDR3 DNA reads as TGTGCCATCCTAGACAGGGGCCCCGAGCAGTACTTC. This sequence encodes CAILDRGPEQYF.

The V and J genes are TRBV6-6 and TRBJ2-7; TRBD2 matches 10 bases. Germline values: CDR1 MNHNY, CDR2 SVGAGI (reference sequence). The trim removed 0 bases at V and 4 bases at J, leaving 3 bases unmatched. The CDR3 consists of 15 residues. CDR3 protein: CASSYSVAGGYEQYF. Here the CDR3 DNA reads TGTGCCAGCAGTTACTCGGTAGCGGGAGGTTACGAGCAGTACTTC.

This chain uses TRBV28 with TRBJ2-3, with TRBD2 as a possible D gene (7 bases). Deletions cut 5 bases from V and 3 bases from J, with 24 bases between. Germline V gene sequence: CDR1 MDHEN, CDR2 SYDVKM. The CDR3 runs 18 residues. The CDR3 region has the DNA TGTGCCAGCAGTCCCCTTCTAAGGTGGGAGGGGGGTACAGATACGCAGTATTTT. Its translation: CASSPLLRWEGGTDTQYF.

This chain connects TRBV5-6 to TRBJ2-7; tentatively, D is TRBD2 (6 bases). This CDR3 spans 13 amino acids. The ends were cut back, 6 bases at V and 4 bases at J, with 14 bases in the middle. Germline V lookup: CDR1 SGHDT, CDR2 YYEEEE. The CDR3 DNA follows: TGTGCCAGCACTACGGGAGTCGCTTACGAGCAGTACTTC. Its translation is CASTTGVAYEQYF. The complete variable domain, with remaining parts taken from reference TRBV5-6 and TRBJ2-7, reads DAGVTQSPTHLIKTRGQQVTLRCSPKSGHDTVSWYQQALGQGPQFIFQYYEEEERQRGNFPDRFSGHQFPNYSSELNVNALLLGDSALYLCASTTGVAYEQYFGPGTRLTVT.

This clone has just one count. This chain connects TRBV7-8 to TRBJ1-4; 7 bases are shared with TRBD1. This CDR3 contains 16 residues. Losses at the gene ends were 1 base for V and 8 bases for J; bases not matched to a gene: 10. Germline V gives CDR1 SGHVS, CDR2 FQNEAQ. The chain's CDR3 is CASSLEWGTAIEKLFF. CDR3 in DNA: TGTGCCAGCAGCTTAGAATGGGGGACAGCTATCGAAAAACTGTTTTTT.

V usage is TRBV28 and J usage is TRBJ2-5, with 10 bases that match TRBD1. There are 15 residues in the CDR3. CDR1 and CDR2 from the germline V gene are MDHEN and SYDVKM. J lost 4 bases, V lost 4 bases, and 6 bases had no gene match. The DNA for the CDR3 is TGTGCCAGCAGTTCTCCGGGACAGGGGCCAGAGACCCAGTACTTC. This translates into CASSSPGQGPETQYF.

Only a few counts were recorded for this clone. The chain employs TRBV4-2 and TRBJ2-1; TRBD2 agrees at 8 bases. V trimming: 2 bases; J trimming: 9 bases; junction bases outside the gene matches: 6. The CDR3 consists of 14 residues. Germline V lookup: CDR1 LGHNA, CDR2 YNFKEQ. As DNA, the CDR3 is TGTGCCAGCAGCCAATACGGGAGGGCCAGTGAGCAGTTCTTC. It specifies CASSQYGRASEQFF.

The V and J genes are TRBV28 and TRBJ1-2; a weak D match, TRBD1 (6 bases). This CDR3 spans 17 amino acids. Germline assignment: CDR1 MDHEN and CDR2 SYDVKM. V was clipped by 3 bases and J by 4 bases, with 21 bases between them. Here the CDR3 DNA reads TGTGCCAGCAGTTTGCCCCGCGCGTGGGAGACAGGCTATGGCTACACCTTC. This sequence encodes CASSLPRAWETGYGYTF.

This chain connects TRBV28 to TRBJ2-1, with 12 bases that match TRBD2. The germline V gene has CDR1 MDHEN and CDR2 SYDVKM. The CDR3 runs to 18 residues. V shed 6 bases and J 5 bases; nucleotides not matched to a gene: 14. CDR3 in amino acids: CASRSLISSGRDNNEQFF. Here the CDR3 DNA reads TGTGCCAGCAGGAGCTTAATCTCTAGCGGGAGGGATAACAATGAGCAGTTCTTC.